These 29 T cell receptor beta chains were sequenced from one sample in a study of cytomegalovirus exposure and HLA in healthy donors. The PCR was carried out with 60 Vbeta primers and 13 Jbeta primers. The repertoire was sequenced with immunoSEQ multiplex PCR; TCRdb's copy has only in-frame clones and lacks some. Here the sample spans 100,000 to 150,000 clones, roughly 15% being singletons. Sequences were obtained from PBMCs. The receptors were sampled from a female donor in good health and CMV-seropositive.

This clone was seen more than once but under ten times. The chain is built from TRBV28 and TRBJ1-6; D unresolved. V was pared by 2 bases and J by 0 bases, with 17 bases between. This CDR3 region has 19 residues. CDR1 is MDHEN and CDR2 is SYDVKM in the germline V gene. DNA for the CDR3: TGTGCCAGCAGTTTAACCTTGGCTGGCGGAGCCTCCTATAATTCACCCCTCCACTTT. It translates to CASSLTLAGGASYNSPLHF. The full variable domain, its missing parts supplied by reference TRBV28 and TRBJ1-6, is DVKVTQSSRYLVKRTGEKVFLECVQDMDHENMFWYRQDPGLGLRLIYFSYDVKMKEKGDIPEGYSVSREKKERFSLILESASTNQTSMYLCASSLTLAGGASYNSPLHFGNGTRLTVT.

This clone has just a few counts. The chain has TRBV5-6 and TRBJ2-5, with D perhaps matching TRBD2 (6 bases). Germline CDR1 and CDR2: SGHDT and YYEEEE. V lost 3 bases and J lost 5, with 26 bases in between. This CDR3 contains 18 residues. This CDR3 is CASSSLGAGRWVGETQYF. Here the CDR3 DNA reads TGTGCCAGCAGCTCCCTTGGAGCGGGTCGATGGGTCGGGGAGACCCAGTACTTC.

This chain connects TRBV28 to TRBJ2-1, with no clear D. In germline, CDR1 is MDHEN, CDR2 SYDVKM. This CDR3 contains 13 residues. The ends were cut back, 5 bases at V and 5 bases at J, with 10 bases in the middle. The CDR3, as DNA: TGTGCCAGCAGTCCAATCCGCGACAATGAGCAGTTCTTC. This sequence encodes CASSPIRDNEQFF.

The chain has TRBV19 and TRBJ2-2; 9 positions match TRBD2. Germline V CDR1 and CDR2: LNHDA, SQIVND (reference sequence). J gave up 6 bases and V 10 bases, and 9 bases lay outside the gene matches. The CDR3 consists of 14 residues. CDR3: CATRPSGVAGELFF. CDR3 bases: TGTGCCACCCGGCCTAGCGGGGTTGCCGGGGAGCTGTTTTTT.

This clone was detected a few times. V usage is TRBV2 and J usage is TRBJ1-5; D perhaps matches TRBD1 (5 bases). With 6 bases removed from V and 7 bases from J, the gap between germline ends came to 16 bases. CDR1 is SNHLY and CDR2 is FYNNEI in the germline V gene. This CDR3 has 14 residues. The CDR3 reads CASSPTGRGQPQHF. For the CDR3, the DNA is TGTGCCAGCAGCCCTACAGGCCGTGGCCAGCCCCAGCATTTT.

The table lists this clone with a few counts. V is TRBV30 and J is TRBJ2-1; 7 bases map to TRBD1. CDR3 size: 16 residues. CDR1 and CDR2 (germline): GTSNPN, SVGIG (reference sequence). Trimming cost V 2 bases and J 5 bases; bases outside gene matches: 12. This CDR3 is CAWSFKGQVFDNEQFF. The CDR3 DNA sequence: TGTGCCTGGAGTTTTAAAGGACAGGTATTCGACAATGAGCAGTTCTTC.

As concerns this clone: Within the sample, other DNA sequences also encode this same CDR3. The chain uses TRBV7-9 and TRBJ1-1; D gene uncertain. The germline V gene encodes CDR1 SEHNR and CDR2 FQNEAQ (reference sequence). This CDR3 is built from 13 residues. V dropped 3 bases and J dropped 2 bases, with 7 bases sitting between them. The CDR3 DNA sequence: TGTGCCAGCAGCTTTACGGTCAACACTGAAGCTTTCTTT. It codes for CASSFTVNTEAFF.

The genes are TRBV7-2 and TRBJ2-5; possibly TRBD1 for D (6 bases). V gave up 3 bases and J gave up 1 base, with 12 bases separating them. Germline V gene sequence: CDR1 SGHTA, CDR2 FQGNSA. The CDR3 is made up of 15 amino acids. The CDR3 DNA reads as TGTGCCAGCAGCTTTACCGGGACAACCCAAGAGACCCAGTACTTC. This codes for CASSFTGTTQETQYF.

This clone was recorded only once. V gene TRBV25-1 combines with J gene TRBJ2-4; tentatively, D is TRBD1 (5 bases). V lost 3 bases and J 1 base, leaving 16 bases between the germline ends. The V gene's germline CDR1 is MGHDK and CDR2 SYGVNS. The CDR3 contains 17 residues. In nucleotides, the CDR3 is TGTGCCAGCAGTGATCCCTACAGGTTCGTGGCCAAAAACATTCAGTACTTC. Encoded protein: CASSDPYRFVAKNIQYF.

As regards this clone: The same CDR3 also results from other DNA sequences found in this sample. The chain employs TRBV14 and TRBJ1-2; D is undetermined. The germline V gene has CDR1 SGHDN and CDR2 FVKESK. Trimming took off 1 base at V and 2 bases at J, with 5 bases between the two ends. The CDR3 consists of 13 residues. As DNA, the CDR3 is TGTGCCAGCAGCCAAGGTCGGAACTATGGCTACACCTTC. Its protein product is CASSQGRNYGYTF.

This clone occurred a few times. J is TRBJ2-7 and V is TRBV27; maybe TRBD1 (5 bases). The V gene's germline CDR1 is MNHEY and CDR2 SMNVEV (reference sequence). Trimming took off 6 bases at V and 2 bases at J, with 11 bases between the two ends. The CDR3 is 13 amino acids. The CDR3 loop is CASRQVTTYEQYF. Written as DNA, the CDR3 is TGTGCCAGCAGACAGGTTACTACCTACGAGCAGTACTTC.

The gene calls are TRBV6-5 and TRBJ2-7; TRBD2 matches 7 bases. Per the germline V gene, CDR1 is MNHEY and CDR2 is SVGAGI. Trimming took 5 bases from V and 2 from J; bases not matched to a gene: 9. This CDR3 is 15 amino acids long. The CDR3 region has the DNA TGTGCCAGCAGTCCTAGCGGCCACCACACCTACGAGCAGTACTTC. Translated, it gives CASSPSGHHTYEQYF.

This clone has only one observation. V gene TRBV27 combines with J gene TRBJ2-1, with D tentatively TRBD1 (7 bases). The germline V gene encodes CDR1 MNHEY and CDR2 SMNVEV (reference sequence). The CDR3 has 16 residues. V lost 5 bases to trimming and J lost 8 bases, with 22 bases between them. CDR3 residues: CASSPSGGTLFYEQFF. CDR3 DNA: TGTGCCAGCAGTCCATCAGGGGGGACTCTATTCTATGAGCAGTTCTTC.

This clone occurred a few times. The chain carries TRBV5-6 and TRBJ2-5; TRBD1 is a possible D gene (5 bases). Trimming cost V 4 bases and J 1 base, with 11 bases left between them. CDR1 and CDR2 from the germline V gene are SGHDT and YYEEEE. This CDR3 has 14 residues. CDR3 amino acids: CASSDVGVQETQYF. CDR3 coding DNA: TGTGCCAGCAGCGATGTAGGGGTCCAAGAGACCCAGTACTTC.

The chain has TRBV2 and TRBJ1-2; D is undetermined. Between the trimmed V and J ends, which lost 6 bases and 2 bases, there was a span of 13 bases. The V gene's germline CDR1 is SNHLY and CDR2 FYNNEI. The CDR3 totals 14 residues. The CDR3 coding sequence is TGTGCCAGCAGGGAGCTGACCGCCAACTATGGCTACACCTTC. This encodes CASRELTANYGYTF.

The V call is TRBV7-2, the J call TRBJ1-2; 12 positions match TRBD1. Germline V lookup: CDR1 SGHTA, CDR2 FQGNSA. This CDR3 is built from 15 residues. J gave up 4 bases and V 1 base, and 1 base lay outside the gene matches. The CDR3 DNA reads TGTGCCAGCAGCTTAGTGGGACAGGGGGCCTATGGCTACACCTTC. Translated, it gives CASSLVGQGAYGYTF.

This clone was seen only a few times. One end of the junction fails to match germline, which may point to a read error. The rearrangement joins TRBV9 to TRBJ1-3; perhaps TRBD1 as D (6 bases). The CDR3 contains 16 residues. Germline CDR1 reads SGDLS; CDR2 reads YYNGEE. CDR3 residues: CANSAGGGHSGNTIYF. The CDR3, as DNA: TGTGCCAACAGCGCGGGGGGGGGACACTCTGGAAACACCATATATTTT.

This clone was picked up a small number of times. This chain links TRBV5-6 with TRBJ1-1; a possible D gene is TRBD1 (6 bases). V was trimmed by 0 bases and J by 2 bases, leaving 23 bases between them. The CDR3 covers 19 residues. Germline assignment: CDR1 SGHDT and CDR2 YYEEEE. CDR3 nucleotide sequence: TGTGCCAGCAGCTTGGTCGGGGTGCCGGGGGGGCTGAGCAACACTGAAGCTTTCTTT. Its protein is CASSLVGVPGGLSNTEAFF.

This chain links TRBV7-2 with TRBJ2-5; D gene unclear. Germline CDR1 is SGHTA and CDR2 is FQGNSA. The length of the CDR3 is 14 residues. V was clipped by 2 bases and J by 2 bases, with 9 bases between them. CDR3 nucleotides: TGTGCCAGCAGCTTACAGTCCTTTCAAGAGACCCAGTACTTC. Translating gives CASSLQSFQETQYF.

The chain uses TRBV19 and TRBJ2-1; 8 bases map to TRBD1. V gave up 7 bases and J gave up 1 base; unmatched junction bases: 6. CDR3 length: 15 residues. CDR1 and CDR2 (germline): LNHDA, SQIVND (reference sequence). The CDR3 DNA follows: TGTGCCAGTAAGTCAGGGGGCGCGTCCTACAATGAGCAGTTCTTC. This translates into CASKSGGASYNEQFF.

This rearrangement joins TRBV7-8 to TRBJ2-7; 12 bases are a match to TRBD2. CDR3 length: 13 residues. Germline V CDR1 and CDR2: SGHVS, FQNEAQ. The V segment lost 7 bases and the J segment 6 bases; nucleotides outside the gene matches: 4. CDR3 sequence reads: CASTGLAGGEQYF. In nucleotides, the CDR3 is TGTGCCAGCACGGGACTAGCGGGTGGCGAGCAGTACTTC.

This chain joins TRBV19 and TRBJ2-5, with 9 nucleotides matching TRBD1. Trimming at V came to 4 bases and at J to 5 bases, leaving 8 bases not matched to a gene. This CDR3 has 15 residues. Looked up from germline, CDR1 is LNHDA and CDR2 is SQIVND (reference sequence). The CDR3 DNA reads as TGTGCCAGTAGTAAACGGGACAGGGTAGGGGAGACCCAGTACTTC. Translation gives CASSKRDRVGETQYF.

This clone occurred a few times. The chain is built from TRBV4-3 and TRBJ2-3, with TRBD2 identical over 14 bases. This CDR3 is built from 16 residues. Germline values: CDR1 LGHNA, CDR2 YSLEER. With V trimmed by 4 bases and J by 12 bases, 12 bases remained unmatched. In DNA, the CDR3 is TGCGCCAGCAGCCCCCGCCCGGGACTAGCGGGAGTAGCTCAGTATTTT. Translation gives CASSPRPGLAGVAQYF.

This clone was counted between two and nine times. The V gene is TRBV5-1, the J gene TRBJ2-7; TRBD2 is a possible D gene (5 bases). CDR1 and CDR2 from the germline V gene are SGHRS and YFSETQ. The V end was cut by 5 bases, the J end by 5 bases, with 17 bases between. The CDR3 runs 14 residues. The CDR3 coding sequence is TGCGCCAGCAGTCATGAACCCGGGATCCACGAGCAGTACTTC. It encodes CASSHEPGIHEQYF. Filled out from reference TRBV5-1 and TRBJ2-7, the complete variable domain reads KAGVTQTPRYLIKTRGQQVTLSCSPISGHRSVSWYQQTPGQGLQFLFEYFSETQRNKGNFPGRFSGRQFSNSRSEMNVSTLELGDSALYLCASSHEPGIHEQYFGPGTRLTVT.

This clone was detected only a few times. The chain has TRBV5-1 and TRBJ1-2; TRBD1 might be the D (5 bases). The CDR3 sequence is 14 residues long. CDR1 is SGHRS, CDR2 YFSETQ, per germline. V shed 3 bases and J shed 8 bases, with 17 bases lying between them. This chain's CDR3 is CASSSGNIGLGYTF. The CDR3 bases are TGCGCCAGCAGCTCAGGGAACATCGGGCTCGGCTACACCTTC.

In DNA, the CDR3 is TGCGCCAGCAGCTTGGACAGGGATCAGCCCCAGCATTTT. Its translation is CASSLDRDQPQHF. The chain employs TRBV5-1 and TRBJ1-5, with a weak D call TRBD1 (6 bases). Germline V gene lookup returns CDR1 SGHRS and CDR2 YFSETQ. V dropped 0 bases and J dropped 5 bases, with 6 bases sitting between them. The CDR3 contains 13 residues.

This chain uses TRBV6-1 with TRBJ2-5; 13 positions agree with TRBD2. V shed 4 bases and J 2 bases; nucleotides not matched to a gene: 10. Germline-derived CDR1 and CDR2 are MNHNS and SASEGT. This CDR3 is built from 18 residues. CDR3 DNA sequence: TGTGCCAGCAGTGGATCTACACCGGGACTAGCGGGGCAAGAGACCCAGTACTTC. Amino acids: CASSGSTPGLAGQETQYF.

The chain recombines TRBV5-4 with TRBJ2-7; 7 positions agree with TRBD1. CDR1 SGHNT and CDR2 YYREEE come from the germline V gene (reference sequence). CDR3 length: 13 amino acids. V shed 4 bases and J 3 bases; nucleotides not matched to a gene: 4. CDR3 bases: TGTGCCAGCAGCAGGGACAGCGACTACGAGCAGTACTTC. Its translation: CASSRDSDYEQYF.

This sequence joins TRBV5-1 and TRBJ2-5; the D gene is possibly TRBD1 (5 bases). The germline gives CDR1 SGHRS, CDR2 YFSETQ. V was cut by 4 bases and J by 2 bases, with 9 bases left in between. The CDR3 spans 13 residues. DNA for the CDR3: TGCGCCAGCAGCCTCCGACAGCAAGAGACCCAGTACTTC. Protein: CASSLRQQETQYF.